This T cell receptor (beta chain) comes out of a study of CD8+CD57+ T cells in acquired aplastic anemia. Study-wide background: Sorted cells (CD4+ and CD8+) yielded DNA amounts that averaged approximately 3 ug. Whole-study findings and limits: Patients and controls turned out to have approximately 29 CD8+ CDR3 sequences in common.

Template material for TCR beta VDJ and CDR3 profiling consisted of genomic DNA. A single record per CDR3 protein comes from TCRdb applying MiXCR to the reads. The sample contains 200,000 to 250,000 distinct CDR3 sequences, almost 50% of which appear only once. All sequencing subjects had displayed CD8+CD57+ cell expansion on flow cytometry. There was no therapy given to any patient before the blood sampling took place. V lost 4 bases to trimming and J lost 5 bases, with 14 bases between them. Germline lookup yields CDR1 SQVTM and CDR2 ANQGSEA. The CDR3 extends over 13 amino acids. This clonotype has at least ten counts. The target antigen is unknown.

This chain links TRBV29-1 with TRBJ2-5; weak D call: TRBD2 (6 bases). Material: sorted CD4+, CD8+, or CD8+CD57+ T cells (not recorded which) from PBMCs. This TCR derives from a human donor with aplastic anemia. This CDR3 is CSVGEEPGETQYF. The CDR3 DNA reads as TGCAGCGTTGGGGAGGAGCCGGGGGAGACCCAGTACTTC. The full variable domain, in which reference TRBV29-1 and TRBJ2-5 provide the parts outside the CDR3, is SAVISQKPSRDICQRGTSLTIQCQVDSQVTMMFWYRQQPGQSLTLIATANQGSEATYESGFVIDKFPISRPNLTFSTLTVSNMSPEDSSIYLCSVGEEPGETQYFGPGTRLLVL.